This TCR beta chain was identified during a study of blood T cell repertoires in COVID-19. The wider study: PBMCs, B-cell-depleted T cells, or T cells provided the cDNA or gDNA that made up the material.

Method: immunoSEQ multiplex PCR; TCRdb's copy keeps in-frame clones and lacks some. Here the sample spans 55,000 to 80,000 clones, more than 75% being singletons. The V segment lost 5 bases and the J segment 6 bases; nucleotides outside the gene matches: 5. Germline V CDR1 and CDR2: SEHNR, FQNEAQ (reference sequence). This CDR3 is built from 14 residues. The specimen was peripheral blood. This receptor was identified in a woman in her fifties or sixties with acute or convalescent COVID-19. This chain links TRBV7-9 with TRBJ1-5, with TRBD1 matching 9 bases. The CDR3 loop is CASSTGGWGQPQHF. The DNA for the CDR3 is TGTGCCAGCAGCACAGGGGGCTGGGGTCAGCCCCAGCATTTT. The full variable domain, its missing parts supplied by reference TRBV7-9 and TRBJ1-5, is DTGVSQNPRHKITKRGQNVTFRCDPISEHNRLYWYRQTLGQGPEFLTYFQNEAQLEKSRLLSDRFSAERPKGSFSTLEIQRTEQGDSAMYLCASSTGGWGQPQHFGDGTRLSIL.